These T cell receptor beta chains were read from a single sample in a study of cytomegalovirus exposure and HLA in healthy donors. The assay was immunoSEQ multiplex PCR, and TCRdb's table has in-frame clones only and misses some. The table has about 180,000 clones, about four fifths seen once. Sequenced: PBMCs. These receptors were collected from a woman aged 30 to 39 in good health and CMV-seronegative. Both conserved end residues are part of each CDR3. The D gene is left open where the match is weak. The size entry is marked missing in some rows and otherwise reads once, few, many or a size class.

TRBV6-1	-	-	15	TRBJ1-2	TGTGCCAGCAGTGAAGCCAGTCCCCGGGAGTGGGGCTACACCTTC	CASSEASPREWGYTF
TRBV7-2	-	few	16	TRBJ1-3	TGTGCCAGCAGCTTCCGTCCGGGGGTATCTGGAAACACCATATATTTT	CASSFRPGVSGNTIYF
TRBV7-8	-	-	20	TRBJ1-4	TGTGCCAGCAGCTTAGCGTTGGGACGCCATTTGGGAGGGACTAATGAAAAACTGTTTTTT	CASSLALGRHLGGTNEKLFF
TRBV5-6	TRBD1	few	14	TRBJ2-7	TGTGCCAGCAGCTGGGACGACAGGGGCTACGAGCAGTACTTC	CASSWDDRGYEQYF
TRBV27	-	once	16	TRBJ2-1	TGTGCCAGCAGTTTAAGTAGCGGAAGCTCCTACAATGAGCAGTTCTTC	CASSLSSGSSYNEQFF
TRBV5-1	TRBD2	-	16	TRBJ2-7	TGCGCCAGCAGCTTGGGGCCATTAGCGGGGGGGTACGAGCAGTACTTC	CASSLGPLAGGYEQYF
TRBV10-2	TRBD2	-	15	TRBJ2-5	TGCGCCAGCAGTGAAAGAGCGGGGGGGCAGGAGACCCAGTACTTC	CASSERAGGQETQYF
TRBV6-5	TRBD2	few	15	TRBJ2-3	TGTGCCAGCAGTTTAGCGGGGTCCGGCACAGATACGCAGTATTTT	CASSLAGSGTDTQYF
TRBV30	-	-	17	TRBJ2-1	TGTGCCTGGAGTAACAACGGGTGGGGGACTTTCGTCAATGAGCAGTTCTTC	CAWSNNGWGTFVNEQFF
TRBV19	-	-	15	TRBJ1-1	TGTGCCAGTAGTATAGATTCCAGGGTAGGCACTGAAGCTTTCTTT	CASSIDSRVGTEAFF
TRBV5-4	TRBD1	few	14	TRBJ1-2	TGTGCCAGCAGCGCCCTGACAGGGGGGGGTGGCTACACCTTC	CASSALTGGGGYTF
TRBV5-4	-	-	13	TRBJ1-2	TGTGCCAGCAGGACACAGGGTGACTATGGCTACACCTTC	CASRTQGDYGYTF
TRBV5-5	-	-	16	TRBJ2-3	TGTGCCAGCAGCTTTTGGGGGGGCTCGTTTTCAGATACGCAGTATTTT	CASSFWGGSFSDTQYF
TRBV29-1	-	-	14	TRBJ2-3	TGCAGCGTTGAAGAAGTACTAAGCACAGATACGCAGTATTTT	CSVEEVLSTDTQYF
TRBV11-3	-	few	15	TRBJ1-3	TGTGCCAGCAGCTTAGGGGCAGGCGCTGGAAACACCATATATTTT	CASSLGAGAGNTIYF
TRBV4-1	-	few	15	TRBJ2-7	TGCGCCAGCAGCCTAGGGGAGAGAGGGGGCTACGAGCAGTACTTC	CASSLGERGGYEQYF
TRBV19	TRBD1	-	15	TRBJ2-2	TGTGCCAGTAGTCTCTCGACAGGGGTTGGCGGGGAGCTGTTTTTT	CASSLSTGVGGELFF
TRBV6-5	TRBD1	-	15	TRBJ2-7	TGTGCCAGCACCACACGACAGGGGAGCTCCTACGAGCAGTACTTC	CASTTRQGSSYEQYF
TRBV4-1	-	-	15	TRBJ2-7	TGCGCCAGCAGCCACGAGGGGACGGGGGCCTACGAGCAGTACTTC	CASSHEGTGAYEQYF
TRBV9	TRBD1	-	15	TRBJ2-3	TGTGCCAGCAGCACGCGGACAGGGGAGACAGATACGCAGTATTTT	CASSTRTGETDTQYF
TRBV9	TRBD2	few	17	TRBJ2-3	TGTGCCAGCAGCGCCTGGGGCGAAGCGGGGGGGCCAGATACGCAGTATTTT	CASSAWGEAGGPDTQYF
TRBV2	-	-	15	TRBJ1-6	TGTGCCAGCAGCCAGGGTGTCCCGGCTAATTCACCCCTCCACTTT	CASSQGVPANSPLHF
TRBV2	-	-	14	TRBJ1-6	TGTGCCAGCAGTGACGAGGGTCGCAATTCACCCCTCCACTTT	CASSDEGRNSPLHF
TRBV23-1	-	-	14	TRBJ1-1	TGCGCCAGCAGCGCGGCGGGGATGAACACTGAAGCTTTCTTT	CASSAAGMNTEAFF
TRBV4-2	-	-	14	TRBJ2-3	TGTGCCAGCAGCCAAAACAGGTTTACAGATACGCAGTATTTT	CASSQNRFTDTQYF
TRBV23-1	-	-	14	TRBJ1-2	TGCGCCCCGAGGGGAGGCCCGGGGCTCTATGGCTACACCTTC	CAPRGGPGLYGYTF
TRBV27	-	few	14	TRBJ1-5	TGTGCCAGCAGTTTCAGGAATAGCAATCAGCCCCAGCATTTT	CASSFRNSNQPQHF
TRBV5-6	TRBD1	-	14	TRBJ1-4	TGTGCCAGCAGCTCCGGGACAGGAATTGAAAAACTGTTTTTT	CASSSGTGIEKLFF
TRBV2	-	-	13	TRBJ1-5	TGTGCCAGCAGTGAACGGGTCCAACAGCCCCAGCATTTT	CASSERVQQPQHF
TRBV2	TRBD1	once	13	TRBJ1-2	TGTGCCGGACAGGGGACCCTTAACTATGGCTACACCTTC	CAGQGTLNYGYTF
TRBV5-1	TRBD2	-	14	TRBJ2-7	TGCGCCAGCAGCTCTAGCGGGGGGATCTACGAGCAGTACTTC	CASSSSGGIYEQYF
TRBV5-1	TRBD1	-	16	TRBJ2-4	TGCGCCAGCAGCATCGAACAGGGGGCCGGCAAAAACATTCAGTACTTC	CASSIEQGAGKNIQYF
TRBV2	-	-	13	TRBJ2-5	TGTGCCAGCAGTGGGGGGGGCCGGGAGACCCAGTACTTC	CASSGGGRETQYF
TRBV7-2	-	-	12	TRBJ2-3	TGTGCCAGCAGCCCCGGCACAGATACGCAGTATTTT	CASSPGTDTQYF
TRBV10-3	TRBD1	-	16	TRBJ1-2	TGTGCCATCAGTGAGTCAATAGGACAGGGGTTTTTTGGCTACACCTTC	CAISESIGQGFFGYTF
TRBV10-2	TRBD2	once	20	TRBJ2-7	TGCGCCAGCGGTTTCTCCTCTAGCGGGGGGGCAGTGAATATACCCTACGAGCAGTACTTC	CASGFSSSGGAVNIPYEQYF